This passage covers 11 T cell receptor beta chains from one sample sequenced in a study of shared clonotypes between healthy human individuals. Sequenced by immunoSEQ multiplex PCR; TCRdb stores in-frame clones only, minus some. The data contain about 2.1 million clones, about 92% of them singletons. Naive CD8 cells were CD45RO-negative, positively selected for CCR7, excluding terminally differentiated effector memory CD45RA+ cells. Sequenced sample: naive CD8+ T cells from PBMCs. These TCRs come from a man between 18 and 35 years old in good health. Some clones in this sample may be carry-over from other donors' samples.

The chain carries TRBV28 and TRBJ2-7; the D gene is possibly TRBD2 (5 bases). V lost 5 bases and J lost 0, with 8 bases in between. Germline V gene data show CDR1 as MDHEN and CDR2 as SYDVKM. The CDR3 contains 13 residues. CDR3 bases: TGTGCCAGCAGTGACGGGGTCTCCTACGAGCAGTACTTC. It translates to CASSDGVSYEQYF.

Only one count was recorded for this clone. The V call is TRBV11-1, the J call TRBJ2-1, with D possibly being TRBD1 or TRBD2 (6 bases each). The germline V and J ends were trimmed by 5 bases and 4 bases, with 18 bases remaining between them. CDR1 is SGHAT and CDR2 is FQDESV in the germline V gene (reference sequence). This CDR3 contains 16 residues. For the CDR3, the DNA is TGTGCCAGCAGCCCTTACGCAGGGGACTCATACAATGAGCAGTTCTTC. Amino acid sequence: CASSPYAGDSYNEQFF. Looking up the rest from reference TRBV11-1 and TRBJ2-1 gives the full variable domain: EAEVAQSPRYKITEKSQAVAFWCDPISGHATLYWYRQILGQGPELLVQFQDESVVDDSQLPKDRFSAERLKGVDSTLKIQPAELGDSAMYLCASSPYAGDSYNEQFFGPGTRLTVL.

The chain joins TRBV19 to TRBJ2-1; 9 nucleotides align to TRBD2. CDR1 is LNHDA and CDR2 is SQIVND in the germline V gene (reference sequence). V lost 3 bases to trimming and J lost 5 bases; unmatched junction nucleotides: 14. This CDR3 is 18 amino acids long. The CDR3 here is CASSIQVFSGRRDNEQFF. In nucleotides, the CDR3 is TGTGCCAGTAGTATCCAAGTCTTTAGCGGGAGAAGGGACAATGAGCAGTTCTTC.

V usage is TRBV6-5 and J usage is TRBJ1-2; D is possibly TRBD1 (5 bases). This CDR3 comprises 14 residues. The V end lost 2 bases, the J end lost 8 bases, and 15 bases lay between the germline ends. Germline CDR1 is MNHEY and CDR2 is SVGAGI. This CDR3 is CASSYKTGTRGYTF. As DNA, the CDR3 is TGTGCCAGCAGTTACAAAACCGGGACGAGGGGCTACACCTTC.

The chain has TRBV6-5 and TRBJ2-3; D not resolved. The V end lost 2 bases, the J end lost 0 bases, and 12 bases lay between the germline ends. This CDR3 contains 16 residues. Looked up from germline, CDR1 is MNHEY and CDR2 is SVGAGI. Written as DNA, the CDR3 is TGTGCCAGCAGTTACGCGACGGATCCTAGCACAGATACGCAGTATTTT. Translating gives CASSYATDPSTDTQYF.

V gene TRBV6-1 combines with J gene TRBJ1-1; 8 positions match TRBD1. This CDR3 region has 12 residues. The V and J ends lost 5 bases and 10 bases, in that order; junction bases with no gene match: 6. Per the germline V gene, CDR1 is MNHNS and CDR2 is SASEGT. CDR3 protein: CASSHQTGGAFF. The CDR3 region has the DNA TGTGCCAGCAGTCACCAAACAGGGGGAGCTTTCTTT.

This rearrangement joins TRBV9 to TRBJ2-7; 9 nucleotides match TRBD1. Germline CDR1 reads SGDLS; CDR2 reads YYNGEE. CDR3 length equals 17 residues. V lost 0 bases to trimming and J lost 3 bases; unmatched junction nucleotides: 10. The CDR3 region is CASSVGATGTGSYEQYF. The CDR3 DNA is TGTGCCAGCAGCGTAGGCGCCACCGGGACAGGGAGCTACGAGCAGTACTTC.

The chain couples TRBV7-2 to TRBJ2-7; no firm D call. This CDR3 region has 15 residues. Germline CDR1 reads SGHTA; CDR2 reads FQGNSA. V lost 4 bases and J lost 4, with 17 bases in between. The CDR3 sequence: CASSSGGDPGYEQYF. The CDR3 nucleotides are TGTGCCAGCAGCTCGGGTGGTGACCCCGGGTACGAGCAGTACTTC.

Written as DNA, the CDR3 is TGTGCCAGCAGTTACTCGTTCTCCAGGGTTGGTGAGACCCAGTACTTC. Amino acid sequence: CASSYSFSRVGETQYF. The chain links TRBV6-6 to TRBJ2-5, with TRBD1 as a possible D gene (5 bases). This CDR3 is 16 amino acids long. Between the trimmed V and J ends, which lost 0 bases and 5 bases, there was a span of 16 bases. Germline CDR1 and CDR2: MNHNY and SVGAGI (reference sequence).

This clone is a singleton in its sample. The chain combines TRBV7-2 with TRBJ1-2, with D maybe TRBD1 (5 bases). This CDR3 contains 13 residues. The germline V gene encodes CDR1 SGHTA and CDR2 FQGNSA. Trimming cost V 5 bases and J 2 bases, with 9 bases left between them. CDR3 sequence: CASSPTVNYGYTF. CDR3 bases: TGTGCCAGCAGCCCGACAGTAAACTATGGCTACACCTTC.

V is TRBV4-2 and J is TRBJ1-1; TRBD1 matches at 7 bases. The CDR3 loop spans 18 amino acids. CDR1 LGHNA and CDR2 YNFKEQ come from the germline V gene. Germline trimming cut 5 bases from V and 1 base from J; bases unmatched to any gene: 16. This CDR3 is CASSNGQVQPDPNTEAFF. CDR3 DNA sequence: TGTGCCAGCAGCAACGGACAGGTTCAACCTGATCCGAACACTGAAGCTTTCTTT.